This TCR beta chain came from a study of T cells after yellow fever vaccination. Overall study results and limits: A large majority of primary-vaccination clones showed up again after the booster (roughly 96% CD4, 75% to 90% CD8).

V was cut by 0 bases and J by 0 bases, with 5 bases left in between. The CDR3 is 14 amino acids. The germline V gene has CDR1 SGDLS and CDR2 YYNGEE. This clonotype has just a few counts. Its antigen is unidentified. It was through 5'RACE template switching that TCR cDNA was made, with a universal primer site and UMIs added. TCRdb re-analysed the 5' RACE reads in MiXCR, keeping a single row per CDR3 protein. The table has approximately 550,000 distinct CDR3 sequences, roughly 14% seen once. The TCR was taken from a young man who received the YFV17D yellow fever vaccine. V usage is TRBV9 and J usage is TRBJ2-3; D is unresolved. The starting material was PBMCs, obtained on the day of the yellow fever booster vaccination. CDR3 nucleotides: TGTGCCAGCAGCGTAGCTCAGAGCACAGATACGCAGTATTTT. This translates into CASSVAQSTDTQYF.